The clone carrying this TCR beta chain occurred many times. Its cognate antigen is unknown. The CDR3 has 14 amino acids. Between the trimmed V and J ends, which lost 2 bases and 2 bases, there was a span of 9 bases. CDR1 is MNHEY and CDR2 is SVGAGI in the germline V gene. The record originates from a study of blood T cells in healthy people across ages. The wider study: About one barcoded TCR beta cDNA was captured per two T cells.

Total RNA, at least 5 micrograms per sample, came from PBMCs. For the second PCR, which ran for about 6 to 11 cycles, a sample-barcoded 5' primer and a J-beta primer mix were used. TCRdb called the 5' RACE reads again in MiXCR, with one record for every CDR3 protein. The repertoire has 1.5 million to 2 million distinct CDR3 sequences, approximately 28% of them found once; the top ten carry approximately 7.7%. Points from the study as a whole: The unsorted PBMCs prevented any conclusive comparison of naive versus antigen-experienced cells. Strong correlation existed between TCR beta diversity and naive T cell percentage.

Specimen: blood. The chain carries TRBV6-5 and TRBJ2-5, with D possibly matching TRBD2 (6 bases). This clonotype originated in a woman in her 30s in good health. The chain's CDR3 is CASSYELAQETQYF. The CDR3 DNA follows: TGTGCCAGCAGTTACGAGCTAGCGCAAGAGACCCAGTACTTC.